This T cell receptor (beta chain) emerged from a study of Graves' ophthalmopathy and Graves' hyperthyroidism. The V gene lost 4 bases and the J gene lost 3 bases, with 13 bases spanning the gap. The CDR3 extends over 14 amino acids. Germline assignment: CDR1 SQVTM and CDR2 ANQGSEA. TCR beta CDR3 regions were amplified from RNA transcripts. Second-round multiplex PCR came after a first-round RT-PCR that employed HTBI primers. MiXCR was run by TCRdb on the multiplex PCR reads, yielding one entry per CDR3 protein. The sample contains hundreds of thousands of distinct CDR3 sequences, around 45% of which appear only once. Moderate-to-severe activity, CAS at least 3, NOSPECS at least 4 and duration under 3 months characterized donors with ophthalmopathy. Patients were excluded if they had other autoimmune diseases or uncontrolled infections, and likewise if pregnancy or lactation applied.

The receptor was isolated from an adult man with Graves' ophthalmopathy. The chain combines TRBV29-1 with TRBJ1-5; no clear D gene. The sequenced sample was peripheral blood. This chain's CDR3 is CSVAVFGPNQPQHF. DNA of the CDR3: TGCAGCGTTGCAGTCTTTGGCCCCAATCAGCCCCAGCATTTT.